What follows is one T cell receptor (beta chain) and its context. The target antigen is unknown. This entry belongs to a study of siplizumab effects on memory and regulatory T cells. Study-wide results and limits: No naive or memory phenotype could be assigned to roughly 75-97% of proliferating clones.

J lost 5 bases, V lost 3 bases, and 4 bases had no gene match. The germline gives CDR1 MNHNS, CDR2 SASEGT. The CDR3 is 13 residues long. Assays captured about 10^5 TCR templates per sample. The method was immunoSEQ multiplex PCR; TCRdb's version includes in-frame clones alone and lacks a portion of them. The sample consists of about 50,000 clones, roughly 90% of them appearing once. The origin of this receptor is a human donor in good health. The chain is built from TRBV6-1 and TRBJ2-7, with 7 nucleotides matching TRBD1. Sequencing was performed on naive CD8+ T cells sorted from blood. In DNA form, the CDR3 reads TGTGCCAGCAGTGACTGGCAGGGGGACGAGCAGTACTTC. This sequence encodes CASSDWQGDEQYF.